The 10 T cell receptor beta chains reported below all come from one sample, sequenced in a study of early T cells in non-severe SARS-CoV-2 infection. TCRdb itself ran the 5' RACE reads through MiXCR, one entry per CDR3 protein. This sample carries about 77,000 distinct CDR3 sequences, about 16% of them seen once, and the ten largest clones take approximately 2.9%. Sequencing input: whole blood. The source of these receptors is an adult who was a healthcare worker with PCR-confirmed SARS-CoV-2 infection or an uninfected control (not recorded which).

There are many counts of this clonotype. This chain joins TRBV7-9 and TRBJ2-3, with D uncertain. Looked up from germline, CDR1 is SEHNR and CDR2 is FQNEAQ (reference sequence). CDR3 length equals 17 residues. Trimming removed 6 bases from V and 4 bases from J, with 23 bases in between. In DNA form, the CDR3 reads TGTGCCAGCAGGATCTGGTCTAGTCGGAAAAAAGCAGATACGCAGTATTTT. Translated: CASRIWSSRKKADTQYF.

This clonotype was counted once. The gene calls are TRBV28 and TRBJ1-1; a possible D gene is TRBD1 (6 bases). The V gene lost 4 bases and the J gene lost 2 bases, with 14 bases spanning the gap. CDR1 MDHEN and CDR2 SYDVKM come from the germline V gene. The CDR3 covers 15 residues. The CDR3 nucleotides are TGTGCCAGCAGTTCACTGTGGACAGATAACACTGAAGCTTTCTTT. Its translation is CASSSLWTDNTEAFF.

This chain links TRBV28 with TRBJ1-1; perhaps TRBD1 as D (6 bases). Germline V CDR1 and CDR2: MDHEN, SYDVKM. The CDR3 is made up of 10 amino acids. V lost 8 bases and J 8 bases, leaving 9 bases between the germline ends. The DNA for the CDR3 is TGTGCCAGCGGCGGGACAGAAGCTTTCTTT. Translation gives CASGGTEAFF.

This clonotype turned up a few times. This rearrangement joins TRBV10-2 to TRBJ2-6, with 8 bases lining up with TRBD1. From germline, CDR1 is WSHSY and CDR2 SAAADI. Losses at the gene ends were 6 bases for V and 2 bases for J; bases not matched to a gene: 3. The CDR3 extends over 15 amino acids. CDR3 residues: CASSAQGAGANVLTF. The CDR3, as DNA: TGCGCCAGCAGCGCACAGGGGGCTGGGGCCAACGTCCTGACTTTC.

A few counts support this clonotype. This chain connects TRBV11-2 to TRBJ2-7; 7 bases are shared with TRBD2. CDR1 is SGHAT and CDR2 is FQNNGV in the germline V gene. The V and J ends lost 2 bases and 5 bases, in that order; junction bases with no gene match: 9. The CDR3 sequence is 15 residues long. CDR3 in amino acids: CASSLPRGRRNEQYF. As DNA, the CDR3 is TGTGCCAGCAGCTTACCCCGCGGGAGAAGAAACGAGCAGTACTTC.

This rearrangement joins TRBV18 to TRBJ2-7; possible D gene TRBD1, 5 bases. From germline, CDR1 is KGHSH and CDR2 LQKENI. The CDR3 length is 12 residues. Trimming left V 3 bases short and J 4 bases short, with 7 bases between. The CDR3 DNA is TGTGCCAGCTCACCGACAGAATACGAGCAGTACTTC. It codes for CASSPTEYEQYF.

This clonotype was observed many times. V usage is TRBV6-1 and J usage is TRBJ1-5, with D possibly being TRBD1 (5 bases). Trimming cost V 8 bases and J 0 bases, with 20 bases left between them. CDR1 and CDR2 from the germline V gene are MNHNS and SASEGT. The CDR3 runs 17 residues. The CDR3 DNA reads TGTGCCAGCTTACCCCGTAGACAGTCGAGTAGCAATCAGCCCCAGCATTTT. The encoded protein is CASLPRRQSSSNQPQHF.

The table lists this clonotype with a few counts. The chain combines TRBV10-3 with TRBJ2-1; 7 bases fit TRBD2. This CDR3 has 15 residues. The J segment lost 0 bases and the V segment lost 3 bases, leaving 2 bases of the junction unmatched. The V gene's germline CDR1 is ENHRY and CDR2 SYGVKD. The CDR3 DNA is TGTGCCATCAGTGACGGCGGGAGCTCCTACAATGAGCAGTTCTTC. Amino acid sequence: CAISDGGSSYNEQFF.

This rearrangement joins TRBV7-9 to TRBJ2-2; TRBD1 or TRBD2 may be the D gene (5 bases each). V lost 4 bases and J lost 0, with 15 bases in between. The CDR3 is 17 amino acids. The germline V gene encodes CDR1 SEHNR and CDR2 FQNEAQ (reference sequence). In DNA form, the CDR3 reads TGTGCCAGCAGCTCCCTCTCGGGGCTAGCGAACACCGGGGAGCTGTTTTTT. Translation gives CASSSLSGLANTGELFF.

This clonotype was detected only a few times. The chain is built from TRBV10-2 and TRBJ1-1; D call uncertain. This CDR3 has 12 residues. Germline CDR1 reads WSHSY; CDR2 reads SAAADI. The V gene lost 8 bases and the J gene lost 9 bases, with 16 bases spanning the gap. CDR3 DNA: TGCGCCAGCCTACGGGGTAGTAGTCAAGCTTTCTTT. Translation: CASLRGSSQAFF.